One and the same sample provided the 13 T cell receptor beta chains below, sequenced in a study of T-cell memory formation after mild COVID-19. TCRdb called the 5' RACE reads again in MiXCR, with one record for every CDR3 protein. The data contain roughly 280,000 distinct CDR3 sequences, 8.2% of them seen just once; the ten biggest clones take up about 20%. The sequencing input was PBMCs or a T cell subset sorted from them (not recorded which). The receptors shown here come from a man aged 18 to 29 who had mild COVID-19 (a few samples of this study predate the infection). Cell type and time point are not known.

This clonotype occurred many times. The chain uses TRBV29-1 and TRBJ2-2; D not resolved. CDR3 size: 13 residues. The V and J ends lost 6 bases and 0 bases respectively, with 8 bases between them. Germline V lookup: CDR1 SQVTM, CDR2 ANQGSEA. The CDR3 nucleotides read TGCAGCGTCCTGACCCCGAACACCGGGGAGCTGTTTTTT. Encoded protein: CSVLTPNTGELFF.

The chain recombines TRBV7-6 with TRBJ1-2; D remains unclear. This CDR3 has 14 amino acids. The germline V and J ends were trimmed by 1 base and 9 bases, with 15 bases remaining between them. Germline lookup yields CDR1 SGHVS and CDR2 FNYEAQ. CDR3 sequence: CASSLGEDAISYTF. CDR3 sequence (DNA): TGTGCCAGCAGCTTAGGAGAGGACGCAATAAGCTACACCTTC.

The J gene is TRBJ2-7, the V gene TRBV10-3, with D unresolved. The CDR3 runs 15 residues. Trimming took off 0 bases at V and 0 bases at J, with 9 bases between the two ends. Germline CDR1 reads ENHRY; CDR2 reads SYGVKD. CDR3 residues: CAISESNSLSYEQYF. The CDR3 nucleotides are TGTGCCATCAGTGAGTCGAATAGTCTCTCCTACGAGCAGTACTTC.

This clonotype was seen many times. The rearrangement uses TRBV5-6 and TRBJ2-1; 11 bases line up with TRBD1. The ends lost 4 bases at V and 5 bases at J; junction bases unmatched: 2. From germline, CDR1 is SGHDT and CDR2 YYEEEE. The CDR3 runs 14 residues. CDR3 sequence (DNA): TGTGCCAGCAGCCGGACAGGGGGCCACAATGAGCAGTTCTTC. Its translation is CASSRTGGHNEQFF. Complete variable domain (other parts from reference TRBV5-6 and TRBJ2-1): DAGVTQSPTHLIKTRGQQVTLRCSPKSGHDTVSWYQQALGQGPQFIFQYYEEEERQRGNFPDRFSGHQFPNYSSELNVNALLLGDSALYLCASSRTGGHNEQFFGPGTRLTVL.

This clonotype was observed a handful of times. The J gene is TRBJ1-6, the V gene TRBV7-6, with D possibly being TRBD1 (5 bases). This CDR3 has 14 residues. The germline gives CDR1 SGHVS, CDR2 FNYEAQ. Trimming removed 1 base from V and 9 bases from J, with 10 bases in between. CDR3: CASSLGRVFSPLHF. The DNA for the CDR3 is TGTGCCAGCAGCTTAGGCAGGGTATTTTCACCCCTCCACTTT.

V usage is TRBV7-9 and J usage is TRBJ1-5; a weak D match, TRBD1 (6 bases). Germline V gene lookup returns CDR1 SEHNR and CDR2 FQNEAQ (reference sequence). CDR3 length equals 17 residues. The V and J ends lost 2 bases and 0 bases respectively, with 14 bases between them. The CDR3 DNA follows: TGTGCCAGCAGCTTACCAGTCTACAGGGTTAGCAATCAGCCCCAGCATTTT. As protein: CASSLPVYRVSNQPQHF.

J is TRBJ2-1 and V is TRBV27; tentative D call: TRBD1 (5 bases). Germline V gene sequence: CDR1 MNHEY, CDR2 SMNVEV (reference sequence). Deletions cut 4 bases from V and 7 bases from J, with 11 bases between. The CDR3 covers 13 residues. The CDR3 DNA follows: TGTGCCAGCAGTTCAGGGTACGGGAATGAGCAGTTCTTC. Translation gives CASSSGYGNEQFF.

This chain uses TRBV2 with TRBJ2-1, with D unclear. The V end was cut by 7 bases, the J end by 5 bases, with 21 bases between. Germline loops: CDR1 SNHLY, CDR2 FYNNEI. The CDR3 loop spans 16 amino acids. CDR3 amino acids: CASNGRSTERDNEQFF. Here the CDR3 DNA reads TGTGCCAGCAACGGTCGTAGTACAGAACGGGACAATGAGCAGTTCTTC.

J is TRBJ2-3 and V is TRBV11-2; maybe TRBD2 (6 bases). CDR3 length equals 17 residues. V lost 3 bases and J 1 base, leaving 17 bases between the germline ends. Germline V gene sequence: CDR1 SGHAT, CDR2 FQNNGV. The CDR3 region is CASSFGRRSGGTDTQYF. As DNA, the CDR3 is TGTGCCAGCAGCTTTGGGAGGAGGTCAGGAGGCACAGATACGCAGTATTTT.

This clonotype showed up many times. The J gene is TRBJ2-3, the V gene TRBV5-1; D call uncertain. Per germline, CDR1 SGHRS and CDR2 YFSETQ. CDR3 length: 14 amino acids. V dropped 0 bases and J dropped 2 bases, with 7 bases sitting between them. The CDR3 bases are TGCGCCAGCAGCTTGGGGGTTACCACAGATACGCAGTATTTT. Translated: CASSLGVTTDTQYF.

CDR3 in DNA: TGTGCCAGCAGCGCCTTAGGACAGGGGGCGTCGAACACCGGGGAGCTGTTTTTT. Translating gives CASSALGQGASNTGELFF. The chain recombines TRBV13 with TRBJ2-2; 11 nucleotides agree with TRBD1. V shed 5 bases, J shed 0 bases, and the junction held 8 bases outside the gene matches. CDR1 is PRHDT and CDR2 is FYEKMQ in the germline V gene (reference sequence). The CDR3 extends over 18 amino acids.

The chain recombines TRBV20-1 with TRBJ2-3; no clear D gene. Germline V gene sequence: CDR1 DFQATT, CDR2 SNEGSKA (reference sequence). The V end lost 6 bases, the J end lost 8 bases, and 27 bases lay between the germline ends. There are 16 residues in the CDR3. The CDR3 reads CSAGSHSYSSSGTQYF. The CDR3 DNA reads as TGCAGTGCAGGGTCCCATAGTTATTCCTCGAGTGGTACGCAGTATTTT.

The CDR3 DNA is TGTGCCAGCTCACCTCAGCAAGAGACCCAGTACTTC. It encodes CASSPQQETQYF. This rearrangement joins TRBV18 to TRBJ2-5; D remains unclear. CDR3 length equals 12 residues. Germline-derived CDR1 and CDR2 are KGHSH and LQKENI. V lost 3 bases to trimming and J lost 2 bases, with 4 bases between them.